This TCR beta chain was obtained from a study of blood T cell repertoires in COVID-19. Background on the study: Samples representing acute and convalescent COVID-19 were sourced from the United States, Italy and Spain.

Clones were sequenced by immunoSEQ multiplex PCR, and TCRdb holds only the in-frame ones, with some missing. The table lists about 52,000 clones, about four fifths of them singletons. The length of the CDR3 is 14 residues. V was trimmed by 3 bases and J by 3 bases, leaving 9 bases between them. Germline V gene data show CDR1 as SGHDT and CDR2 as YYEEEE. V gene TRBV5-6 combines with J gene TRBJ2-2; a possible D gene is TRBD2 (6 bases). The clonotype originates from a man of 80 years or more with COVID-19, enrolled during active disease. Sequenced sample: peripheral blood. The CDR3, as DNA: TGTGCCAGCAGCTCGGACTATTACACCGGGGAGCTGTTTTTT. It translates to CASSSDYYTGELFF.